The clone carrying this T cell receptor beta chain was seen at least ten times. The sample's time point: persistent/refractory GD, antithyroid drugs over 5 years with positive TRAb. Scientists built the TCR library using RNA that was extracted from PBMCs. The entry originates in a study of regulatory T cells in long-lasting Graves disease. CDR3-region Arm-PCR and iRepertoire HTBI primers produced the TCR beta libraries. TCRdb redid the calling of the multiplex PCR reads with MiXCR, one entry per CDR3 protein. The sample has about 470,000 distinct CDR3 sequences; under 25% are singletons. With 1 base removed from V and 1 base from J, the gap between germline ends came to 10 bases. Germline V lookup: CDR1 SGHAT, CDR2 FQNNGV. The CDR3 consists of 16 residues.

This clonotype was sampled from a female donor with Graves disease. This sequence joins TRBV11-2 and TRBJ2-2; D is ambiguous. The input for sequencing was peripheral blood mononuclear cells (PBMCs), taken when the disease was refractory, from a patient treated with antithyroid drugs. The CDR3 DNA follows: TGTGCCAGCAGCTTAGGAAGTTACGGGAACACCGGGGAGCTGTTTTTT. Protein product: CASSLGSYGNTGELFF.